One sample yielded the 5 T cell receptor beta chains listed below, sequenced in a study of blood T cells in healthy people across ages. A second PCR, run for roughly 6 to 11 cycles, used a sample-barcoded 5' primer plus a J-beta primer mix. Each CDR3 protein is one row after TCRdb ran MiXCR on the 5' RACE reads. There are 450,000 to 700,000 distinct CDR3 sequences in the sample; roughly 29% occur only once, and approximately 17% lies in the top ten. Material: blood. These receptors were taken from a woman in her 70s in good health.

This chain links TRBV6-1 with TRBJ2-7; D may be TRBD1 (6 bases). The CDR3 has 13 amino acids. The V and J ends lost 8 bases and 0 bases respectively, with 11 bases between them. Germline V gene lookup returns CDR1 MNHNS and CDR2 SASEGT. CDR3 bases: TGTGCCAGCGGTAGAGGGGGCTCCTACGAGCAGTACTTC. This encodes CASGRGGSYEQYF.

The V and J genes are TRBV20-1 and TRBJ2-1; TRBD1 matches at 9 bases. The germline V gene has CDR1 DFQATT and CDR2 SNEGSKA (reference sequence). The CDR3 has 14 amino acids. V lost 4 bases, J lost 4 bases, and 5 bases stayed unmatched. This chain's CDR3 is CSAKGGTGYNEQFF. The DNA of the CDR3 is TGCAGTGCTAAGGGCGGGACAGGGTACAATGAGCAGTTCTTC.

This chain uses TRBV4-2 with TRBJ1-2; D unresolved. The germline V gene has CDR1 LGHNA and CDR2 YNFKEQ. Trimming took off 4 bases at V and 6 bases at J, with 12 bases between the two ends. CDR3 length: 13 residues. The CDR3 DNA follows: TGTGCCAGCAGCCGAGAGGTAGGCGATGGCTACACCTTC. This codes for CASSREVGDGYTF.

The chain combines TRBV9 with TRBJ1-2; 10 bases line up with TRBD1. Germline V gene lookup returns CDR1 SGDLS and CDR2 YYNGEE. Unmatched junction bases numbered 5, after V lost 1 base and J lost 8 bases. The CDR3 runs 14 residues. The CDR3 sequence is CASSVKDRGGGYTF. The CDR3 DNA reads as TGTGCCAGCAGCGTAAAGGACAGGGGGGGAGGCTACACCTTC.

Ten or more counts support this clonotype. J is TRBJ1-2 and V is TRBV7-2, with D tentatively TRBD1 (6 bases). CDR1 and CDR2 from the germline V gene are SGHTA and FQGNSA. Trimming stripped 1 base from V and 3 bases from J, with 12 bases between. There are 15 residues in the CDR3. Here the CDR3 reads CASSLVPGAYYGYTF. The CDR3 DNA reads TGTGCCAGCAGCTTAGTCCCAGGGGCCTACTATGGCTACACCTTC.